Presented here are 30 T cell receptor beta chains from one specimen sequenced in a study of blood T cell repertoires in COVID-19. Sequencing was performed with immunoSEQ multiplex PCR; in TCRdb, only in-frame clones are kept and a portion is missing. The data contain some 140,000 clones, 70% to 80% of them seen just once; the ten biggest clones take up around 5%. Sequencing was performed on peripheral blood. The origin of the receptors is a woman aged 70-85 years with COVID-19, enrolled during active disease.

The chain is built from TRBV24-1 and TRBJ1-2; 7 bases are shared with TRBD1. Germline CDR1 reads KGHDR; CDR2 reads SFDVKD. CDR3 length: 15 amino acids. V gave up 3 bases and J gave up 3 bases; unmatched junction bases: 6. Here the CDR3 DNA reads TGTGCCACCAGTGATACGAACAGGGGTCACTATGGCTACACCTTC. It yields the protein CATSDTNRGHYGYTF.

The chain employs TRBV19 and TRBJ1-1; 7 bases are a match to TRBD1. CDR1 LNHDA and CDR2 SQIVND come from the germline V gene (reference sequence). V was pared by 9 bases and J by 8 bases, with 9 bases of the junction left unmatched. The CDR3 consists of 12 residues. CDR3: CASLPRTGEAFF. The CDR3 DNA follows: TGTGCCAGCCTCCCACGGACAGGAGAAGCTTTCTTT.

This clone was picked up a small number of times. The rearrangement links TRBV29-1 to TRBJ2-7, with D perhaps TRBD1 (5 bases). CDR3 length: 11 residues. Trimming left V 4 bases short and J 1 base short, with 5 bases between. The V gene's germline CDR1 is SQVTM and CDR2 ANQGSEA. CDR3 bases: TGCAGCGTTGGACAGTCCTACGAGCAGTACTTC. It is translated as CSVGQSYEQYF.

The count of this clone is one. J is TRBJ1-1 and V is TRBV2, with TRBD1 as a possible D gene (6 bases). Deletions cut 6 bases from V and 1 base from J, with 18 bases between. CDR3 size: 16 residues. In germline, CDR1 is SNHLY, CDR2 FYNNEI. The CDR3 DNA is TGTGCCAGCAGGGCCCTCGAGGACAGACCGAACACTGAAGCTTTCTTT. Translated: CASRALEDRPNTEAFF.

The V and J genes are TRBV3-1 (or the pseudogene TRBV3-2) and TRBJ1-2; TRBD1 might be the D (5 bases). V lost 8 bases and J 4 bases, leaving 17 bases between the germline ends. The CDR3 runs 14 residues. Per germline, CDR1 LGHDT and CDR2 YNNKEL (reference sequence). As DNA, the CDR3 is TGTGCCAGCGGTCCCGTGCAGGGATCCTATGGCTACACCTTC. It codes for CASGPVQGSYGYTF.

This sequence joins TRBV30 and TRBJ1-2; D perhaps matches TRBD1 (5 bases). Looked up from germline, CDR1 is GTSNPN and CDR2 is SVGIG (reference sequence). V was pared by 3 bases and J by 8 bases, with 13 bases between. This CDR3 contains 12 residues. CDR3 bases: TGTGCCTGGAGCCAGGGTTTTATCGGCTACACCTTC. Its protein product is CAWSQGFIGYTF.

The V gene is TRBV28, the J gene TRBJ1-3; 8 bases match TRBD1. The germline V gene encodes CDR1 MDHEN and CDR2 SYDVKM. The CDR3 runs 15 residues. J lost 8 bases, V lost 3 bases, and 9 bases had no gene match. The CDR3 nucleotides are TGTGCCAGCAGTTTGGCCGGGACAGGAGTATACACCATATATTTT. Its translation: CASSLAGTGVYTIYF.

The gene calls are TRBV7-9 and TRBJ2-1, with TRBD2 identical over 16 bases. V lost 5 bases and J lost 16; bases outside the gene matches: 11. This CDR3 is built from 15 residues. CDR1 and CDR2 from the germline V gene are SEHNR and FQNEAQ (reference sequence). CDR3 coding DNA: TGTGCCAGCAGCCTGGGACAGGGGACTAGCGGGGGGGATTTCTTC. Translation: CASSLGQGTSGGDFF.

The J gene is TRBJ2-2, the V gene TRBV18, with D hard to call. This CDR3 is built from 13 residues. Trimming removed 1 base from V and 7 bases from J, with 7 bases in between. Germline loops: CDR1 KGHSH, CDR2 LQKENI. This chain's CDR3 is CASSPLELGELFF. DNA for the CDR3: TGTGCCAGCTCACCACTAGAACTCGGGGAGCTGTTTTTT.

The chain's CDR3 is CASTRDRDTEAFF. CDR3 DNA: TGTGCCAGCACCCGGGACAGGGACACTGAAGCTTTCTTT. V and J are TRBV12-3 or TRBV12-4 and TRBJ1-1, with 9 nucleotides matching TRBD1. V lost 7 bases to trimming and J lost 3 bases; unmatched junction nucleotides: 3. This CDR3 contains 13 residues.

The chain links TRBV2 to TRBJ2-7; the D gene is possibly TRBD1 (5 bases). The V end lost 7 bases, the J end lost 6 bases, and 10 bases lay between the germline ends. This CDR3 contains 11 residues. Germline V lookup: CDR1 SNHLY, CDR2 FYNNEI. This CDR3 is CASTIGAEQYF. CDR3 DNA: TGTGCCAGCACCATTGGGGCCGAGCAGTACTTC.

This clone was detected a few times. The rearrangement links TRBV14 to TRBJ1-2, with 8 bases lining up with TRBD1. V lost 4 bases to trimming and J lost 6 bases; unmatched junction nucleotides: 4. CDR1 is SGHDN, CDR2 FVKESK, per germline. The CDR3 extends over 13 amino acids. The CDR3 nucleotides are TGTGCCAGCAGCCGCAGGGGGCAGGATGGCTACACCTTC. Translating gives CASSRRGQDGYTF.

This clone was detected only once. The rearrangement joins TRBV5-5 to TRBJ1-2, with TRBD1 matching over 11 bases. V shed 4 bases and J 3 bases; nucleotides not matched to a gene: 5. The CDR3 spans 15 residues. CDR1 is SGHKS, CDR2 YYEKEE, per germline (reference sequence). CDR3 region: CASSGGQGVHYGYTF. In nucleotides, the CDR3 is TGTGCCAGCAGCGGGGGACAGGGGGTTCACTATGGCTACACCTTC.

The chain uses TRBV5-1 and TRBJ1-1; 7 bases fit TRBD1. The V segment lost 1 base and the J segment 4 bases; nucleotides outside the gene matches: 4. Germline V lookup: CDR1 SGHRS, CDR2 YFSETQ. The CDR3 covers 14 residues. This CDR3 reads CASSLTGEATEAFF. The CDR3 nucleotides are TGCGCCAGCAGCTTGACAGGGGAGGCCACTGAAGCTTTCTTT.

With regard to this clone: A junction boundary mismatches the germline segment, possibly from a read error. This sequence joins TRBV25-1 and TRBJ1-5; 10 bases are a match to TRBD1. This CDR3 contains 15 residues. CDR1 MGHDK and CDR2 SYGVNS come from the germline V gene. CDR3 DNA: TGTGTCAGCAGTCCGACAGGGGGCTCGGGTCAGCCCCAGCATTTT. Translating it yields CVSSPTGGSGQPQHF.

Only a few counts were recorded for this clone. J is TRBJ1-3 and V is TRBV3-1 (or the pseudogene TRBV3-2); 7 bases map to TRBD1. Looked up from germline, CDR1 is LGHDT and CDR2 is YNNKEL (reference sequence). Germline trimming cut 5 bases from V and 4 bases from J; bases unmatched to any gene: 5. The CDR3 length is 14 residues. As DNA, the CDR3 is TGTGCCAGCAGCTACGGGACAGCCGGAAACACCATATATTTT. It yields the protein CASSYGTAGNTIYF.

The chain links TRBV6-1 to TRBJ1-1; TRBD1 might be the D (5 bases). Germline V gives CDR1 MNHNS, CDR2 SASEGT. With 2 bases removed from V and 0 bases from J, the gap between germline ends came to 7 bases. This CDR3 comprises 14 residues. CDR3 protein: CASSEPGLNTEAFF. The DNA for the CDR3 is TGTGCCAGCAGTGAACCAGGGTTGAACACTGAAGCTTTCTTT.

The rearrangement uses TRBV6-1 and TRBJ2-7; 7 positions match TRBD1. After removal of 3 bases from V and 1 base from J, the junction contained 6 bases not matched to a gene. Germline V CDR1 and CDR2: MNHNS, SASEGT. This CDR3 is 15 amino acids long. The chain's CDR3 is CASSDPGTASYEQYF. DNA of the CDR3: TGTGCCAGCAGTGATCCCGGGACAGCGTCCTACGAGCAGTACTTC.

The chain joins TRBV11-2 to TRBJ2-5; 10 bases map to TRBD2. V lost 3 bases to trimming and J lost 2 bases; unmatched junction nucleotides: 6. The length of the CDR3 is 16 residues. CDR1 and CDR2 from the germline V gene are SGHAT and FQNNGV. DNA for the CDR3: TGTGCCAGCAGCTTCCCTACTAGCGGGGTACAAGAGACCCAGTACTTC. Translation gives CASSFPTSGVQETQYF.

CDR3 residues: CASSHDRTDTQYF. CDR3 coding DNA: TGCGCCAGCAGCCACGACAGAACAGATACGCAGTATTTT. This chain uses TRBV5-1 with TRBJ2-3; D might be TRBD1 (5 bases). The V end was cut by 4 bases, the J end by 3 bases, with 9 bases between. CDR1 and CDR2 from the germline V gene are SGHRS and YFSETQ. This CDR3 is 13 amino acids long.

As to this clone: An end of the junction differs from the germline gene, which may be a read error. The CDR3, as DNA: TGTGCCTGGAGTCACGTAGACAGACAGACTGGAGCTTTCTTT. Protein product: CAWSHVDRQTGAFF. The V and J genes are TRBV30 and TRBJ1-1; D might be TRBD1 (5 bases). CDR1 is GTSNPN and CDR2 is SVGIG in the germline V gene (reference sequence). This CDR3 is 14 amino acids long.

The chain employs TRBV20-1 and TRBJ1-1, with D unresolved. The CDR3 totals 14 residues. Germline-derived CDR1 and CDR2 are DFQATT and SNEGSKA (reference sequence). The ends were cut back, 3 bases at V and 0 bases at J, with 11 bases in the middle. The CDR3 loop reads CSASIGHLNTEAFF. Here the CDR3 DNA reads TGCAGTGCTAGTATCGGTCACCTGAACACTGAAGCTTTCTTT.

There are a few counts of this clone. V usage is TRBV7-2 and J usage is TRBJ2-5; weak D call: TRBD2 (5 bases). V lost 5 bases to trimming and J lost 7 bases, with 17 bases between them. The CDR3 spans 14 residues. Looked up from germline, CDR1 is SGHTA and CDR2 is FQGNSA. The CDR3 sequence: CASSQRAASGTQYF. CDR3 bases: TGTGCCAGCAGCCAAAGAGCGGCTAGTGGGACCCAGTACTTC. Full variable domain (missing parts from reference TRBV7-2 and TRBJ2-5): GAGVSQSPSNKVTEKGKDVELRCDPISGHTALYWYRQSLGQGLEFLIYFQGNSAPDKSGLPSDRFSAERTGGSVSTLTIQRTQQEDSAVYLCASSQRAASGTQYFGPGTRLLVL.

The gene calls are TRBV12-3 or TRBV12-4 and TRBJ1-2, with D maybe TRBD1 (6 bases). V was pared by 6 bases and J by 4 bases, with 12 bases between. The CDR3 contains 13 residues. The CDR3 here is CASSLGQSYGYTF. In DNA form, the CDR3 reads TGTGCCAGCAGCCTTGGACAGTCCTATGGCTACACCTTC.

V usage is TRBV3-1 (or the pseudogene TRBV3-2) and J usage is TRBJ1-3; TRBD1 matches 8 bases. The CDR3 runs to 15 residues. V dropped 4 bases and J dropped 4; count of bases not matched to a gene: 6. Germline V gene data show CDR1 as LGHDT and CDR2 as YNNKEL (reference sequence). In nucleotides, the CDR3 is TGTGCCAGCAGCCCGGGCAGGGGGCCCGGAAACACCATATATTTT. This gives the protein CASSPGRGPGNTIYF.

The chain is built from TRBV2 and TRBJ2-5; possible D gene TRBD2, 7 bases. The ends were cut back, 3 bases at V and 4 bases at J, with 12 bases in the middle. There are 14 residues in the CDR3. Germline V gene data show CDR1 as SNHLY and CDR2 as FYNNEI. CDR3 in amino acids: CASSDRGGVETQYF. CDR3 DNA sequence: TGTGCCAGCAGTGATAGGGGGGGGGTAGAGACCCAGTACTTC.

The chain carries TRBV12-3 or TRBV12-4 and TRBJ2-5; TRBD2 is a possible D gene (5 bases). There are 12 residues in the CDR3. V was clipped by 3 bases and J by 7 bases, with 9 bases between them. The CDR3 region has the DNA TGTGCCAGCAGTTTGATTGAGGGGACCCAGTACTTC. This codes for CASSLIEGTQYF.

This chain links TRBV3-1 (or the pseudogene TRBV3-2) with TRBJ1-6, with 8 bases fitting TRBD1. Germline loops: CDR1 LGHDT, CDR2 YNNKEL (reference sequence). The CDR3 sequence is 15 residues long. V shed 3 bases, J shed 10 bases, and the junction held 8 bases outside the gene matches. The CDR3 protein is CASSQSDREGSPLHF. The CDR3 DNA follows: TGTGCCAGCAGCCAGTCGGACAGGGAAGGGTCACCCCTCCACTTT.

This chain joins TRBV18 and TRBJ1-1, with D tentatively TRBD1 (5 bases). The length of the CDR3 is 13 residues. Trimming took 3 bases from V and 6 from J, leaving 11 bases between them. In germline, CDR1 is KGHSH, CDR2 LQKENI. The DNA for the CDR3 is TGTGCCAGCTCACCGGACATTCAGTCTGAAGCTTTCTTT. This translates into CASSPDIQSEAFF.

The rearrangement links TRBV6-5 to TRBJ1-6; a possible D gene is TRBD1 (6 bases). This CDR3 is 13 amino acids long. Germline loops: CDR1 MNHEY, CDR2 SVGAGI. V shed 8 bases and J shed 9 bases, with 14 bases lying between them. The CDR3 sequence is CASGAAGASPLHF. In DNA, the CDR3 is TGTGCCAGCGGGGCGGCAGGGGCTTCACCCCTCCACTTT.